These 25 T cell receptor beta chains were all obtained from the same sample, sequenced in a study of shared clonotypes between healthy human individuals. The method was immunoSEQ multiplex PCR; TCRdb's version includes in-frame clones alone and lacks a portion of them. The sample carries about 1,900,000 clones, around 96% recorded once. The naive CD8 fraction comprised CD45RO-negative cells positively selected for CCR7 and excluded terminally differentiated effector memory CD45RA+ cells. The sample comprised naive CD8+ T cells sorted from blood. The receptors shown here come from a man between 18 and 29 years old in good health.

This clone was recorded a few times. Other nucleotide sequences in the sample specify the same CDR3. The genes are TRBV5-6 and TRBJ2-3; no clear D gene. V dropped 2 bases and J dropped 3 bases, with 4 bases sitting between them. In germline, CDR1 is SGHDT, CDR2 YYEEEE. CDR3 size: 12 residues. In nucleotides, the CDR3 is TGTGCCAGCAGCTTTATTACAGATACGCAGTATTTT. Encoded protein: CASSFITDTQYF. Drawing the rest from reference TRBV5-6 and TRBJ2-3, the complete variable domain is DAGVTQSPTHLIKTRGQQVTLRCSPKSGHDTVSWYQQALGQGPQFIFQYYEEEERQRGNFPDRFSGHQFPNYSSELNVNALLLGDSALYLCASSFITDTQYFGPGTRLTVL.

This chain uses TRBV5-5 with TRBJ2-7; maybe TRBD1 (6 bases). This CDR3 has 14 residues. The germline gives CDR1 SGHKS, CDR2 YYEKEE (reference sequence). Trimming cost V 2 bases and J 4 bases, with 13 bases left between them. This CDR3 is CASSFSTGRYEQYF. As DNA, the CDR3 is TGTGCCAGCAGCTTCTCCACAGGGCGATACGAGCAGTACTTC.

This sequence joins TRBV4-1 and TRBJ1-6; D is possibly TRBD1 (5 bases). The CDR3 sequence is 15 residues long. Trimming removed 1 base from V and 9 bases from J, with 13 bases in between. Germline loops: CDR1 MGHRA, CDR2 YSYEKL. CDR3 sequence: CASSQGEGLASPLHF. The CDR3 DNA reads as TGCGCCAGCAGCCAAGGGGAGGGGCTCGCTTCACCCCTCCACTTT.

The J gene is TRBJ2-7, the V gene TRBV27, with 11 bases lining up with TRBD1. Germline V gives CDR1 MNHEY, CDR2 SMNVEV (reference sequence). The CDR3 runs 15 residues. The V and J ends lost 5 bases and 3 bases, in that order; junction bases with no gene match: 6. The CDR3 loop is CASSPDRGQVYEQYF. For the CDR3, the DNA is TGTGCCAGCAGTCCGGACAGGGGGCAAGTCTACGAGCAGTACTTC.

The chain combines TRBV10-1 with TRBJ2-2; 7 positions agree with TRBD2. Trimming cost V 4 bases and J 6 bases; bases outside gene matches: 2. Germline-derived CDR1 and CDR2 are WNHNN and SYGVQD (reference sequence). The CDR3 spans 13 residues. CDR3 amino acids: CASSVREAGELFF. For the CDR3, the DNA is TGCGCCAGCAGTGTTCGGGAGGCCGGGGAGCTGTTTTTT.

The chain is built from TRBV6-4 and TRBJ2-2; a weak D match, TRBD2 (6 bases). The CDR3 covers 14 residues. Between the trimmed V and J ends, which lost 0 bases and 6 bases, there was a span of 8 bases. CDR1 and CDR2 (germline): MRHNA, SNTAGT. CDR3 residues: CASSDSGGSGELFF. CDR3 coding DNA: TGTGCCAGCAGTGACTCGGGGGGTTCCGGGGAGCTGTTTTTT.

J is TRBJ2-5 and V is TRBV2, with 12 positions matching TRBD2. With V trimmed by 7 bases and J by 1 base, 4 bases remained unmatched. CDR3 length equals 15 residues. Germline CDR1 SNHLY, CDR2 FYNNEI. The CDR3 loop reads CASTETSGGQETQYF. The CDR3 DNA is TGTGCCAGCACCGAGACTAGCGGGGGCCAAGAGACCCAGTACTTC.

CDR3 coding DNA: TGTGCCAGCAGTTGGGACGGAAACACCGGGGAGCTGTTTTTT. As protein: CASSWDGNTGELFF. The rearrangement links TRBV27 to TRBJ2-2; D may match TRBD1 or TRBD2 (5 bases each). Trimming stripped 4 bases from V and 2 bases from J, with 8 bases between. CDR3 length equals 14 residues. Per the germline V gene, CDR1 is MNHEY and CDR2 is SMNVEV (reference sequence).

The rearrangement uses TRBV7-9 and TRBJ1-4, with D perhaps TRBD1 (6 bases). CDR1 SEHNR and CDR2 FQNEAQ come from the germline V gene (reference sequence). The CDR3 spans 11 residues. The germline V and J ends were trimmed by 11 bases and 15 bases, with 19 bases remaining between them. CDR3 DNA: TGTGCCTCTAAGAGGGGGGAAGAGGTGTTTTTT. Translating it yields CASKRGEEVFF.

This chain uses TRBV2 with TRBJ1-1; perhaps TRBD1 as D (5 bases). CDR1 is SNHLY and CDR2 is FYNNEI in the germline V gene. The CDR3 is 14 residues long. Trimming removed 1 base at V and 7 bases at J, with 13 bases between. The CDR3 sequence: CASSEGLLGGEAFF. In nucleotides, the CDR3 is TGTGCCAGCAGTGAAGGTTTGTTGGGGGGTGAAGCTTTCTTT.

Of note for this clone: Other nucleotide sequences from this sample produce the same CDR3. The V and J genes are TRBV28 and TRBJ2-7; D is perhaps TRBD2 (6 bases). The germline CDR1 and CDR2 sequences are MDHEN and SYDVKM. Trimming pared 2 bases from V and 0 bases from J, leaving 11 bases between. This CDR3 has 15 residues. CDR3 loop: CASSLRGLRSYEQYF. The CDR3 DNA is TGTGCCAGCAGTTTACGGGGGTTACGCTCCTACGAGCAGTACTTC.

The rearrangement uses TRBV14 and TRBJ1-1; D is ambiguous. The CDR3 contains 14 residues. Germline V gene sequence: CDR1 SGHDN, CDR2 FVKESK. The V end was cut by 3 bases, the J end by 0 bases, with 8 bases between. CDR3 nucleotide sequence: TGTGCCAGCAGCCATGACCCCCTGAACACTGAAGCTTTCTTT. This encodes CASSHDPLNTEAFF.

The CDR3 coding sequence is TGTGCCAGCAGCTTTGTGGGGGCCGGGGATGAGCAGTTCTTC. Its protein product is CASSFVGAGDEQFF. The chain couples TRBV11-2 to TRBJ2-1; D perhaps matches TRBD1 (6 bases). This CDR3 region has 14 residues. Germline V gene lookup returns CDR1 SGHAT and CDR2 FQNNGV. V was shortened by 3 bases and J by 8 bases, with 14 bases between the two germline ends.

The chain carries TRBV6-5 and TRBJ1-6; D gene uncertain. The CDR3 has 14 residues. Germline V gene lookup returns CDR1 MNHEY and CDR2 SVGAGI. Trimming removed 0 bases from V and 6 bases from J, with 6 bases in between. The CDR3 DNA sequence: TGTGCCAGCAGTTACTCCCAGGCTAATTCACCCCTCCACTTT. This gives the protein CASSYSQANSPLHF.

CDR3 DNA sequence: TGCGCCAGCAGCTCGACAGGGGGCGATGAGCAGTTCTTC. It codes for CASSSTGGDEQFF. This chain uses TRBV5-1 with TRBJ2-1; the match to TRBD1 covers 10 bases. In germline, CDR1 is SGHRS, CDR2 YFSETQ. CDR3 length equals 13 residues. After removal of 3 bases from V and 8 bases from J, the junction contained 2 bases not matched to a gene.

V and J are TRBV15 and TRBJ2-3; D remains unclear. The CDR3 sequence is 14 residues long. Looked up from germline, CDR1 is LNHNV and CDR2 is YYDKDF (reference sequence). Trimming shortened V by 4 bases and J by 3 bases, and 11 bases separated the two germline ends. CDR3 DNA: TGTGCCACCAGCACCACTTTGAAGACAGATACGCAGTATTTT. Amino acid sequence: CATSTTLKTDTQYF. The entire variable domain, with the rest obtained from reference TRBV15 and TRBJ2-3, is as follows: DAMVIQNPRYQVTQFGKPVTLSCSQTLNHNVMYWYQQKSSQAPKLLFHYYDKDFNNEADTPDNFQSRRPNTSFCFLDIRSPGLGDTAMYLCATSTTLKTDTQYFGPGTRLTVL.

This chain links TRBV27 with TRBJ2-2; the D gene is possibly TRBD1 (6 bases). The CDR3 runs 16 residues. V shed 2 bases and J shed 3 bases, with 13 bases lying between them. Germline CDR1 MNHEY, CDR2 SMNVEV (reference sequence). CDR3 region: CASSLVGQTYTGELFF. The CDR3 DNA sequence: TGTGCCAGCAGTTTAGTTGGACAGACTTACACCGGGGAGCTGTTTTTT.

This sequence joins TRBV7-9 and TRBJ2-1, with D uncertain. The CDR3 loop spans 16 amino acids. With 5 bases removed from V and 0 bases from J, the gap between germline ends came to 14 bases. Germline CDR1 SEHNR, CDR2 FQNEAQ (reference sequence). The CDR3 sequence is CASSPPRLPSYNEQFF. Written as DNA, the CDR3 is TGTGCCAGCAGCCCTCCCCGCCTACCCTCCTACAATGAGCAGTTCTTC.

The chain employs TRBV19 and TRBJ2-3; the D gene is possibly TRBD2 (6 bases). Trimming left V 0 bases short and J 5 bases short, with 18 bases between. CDR3 length: 17 amino acids. The germline V gene has CDR1 LNHDA and CDR2 SQIVND (reference sequence). CDR3 DNA sequence: TGTGCCAGTAGTATAGATTTAGAGACTAGAGGGATAGATACGCAGTATTTT. Protein product: CASSIDLETRGIDTQYF.

The V gene is TRBV7-9, the J gene TRBJ2-7, with 10 bases fitting TRBD1. Germline CDR1 and CDR2: SEHNR and FQNEAQ (reference sequence). V lost 5 bases to trimming and J lost 3 bases; unmatched junction nucleotides: 7. This CDR3 is built from 15 residues. CDR3 loop: CASSAPGQGFYEQYF. As DNA, the CDR3 is TGTGCCAGCAGCGCTCCGGGACAGGGGTTCTACGAGCAGTACTTC.

The V and J genes are TRBV7-2 and TRBJ2-1; 8 bases line up with TRBD2. Trimming cost V 1 base and J 2 bases; bases outside gene matches: 13. Germline assignment: CDR1 SGHTA and CDR2 FQGNSA. The CDR3 is made up of 19 amino acids. CDR3 protein: CASSLVGVAGTGPYNEQFF. CDR3 bases: TGTGCCAGCAGCTTAGTCGGAGTAGCGGGGACGGGCCCCTACAATGAGCAGTTCTTC.

V and J are TRBV19 and TRBJ2-7; D unclear. V was pared by 3 bases and J by 0 bases, with 9 bases between. The germline V gene has CDR1 LNHDA and CDR2 SQIVND (reference sequence). The CDR3 totals 14 residues. This chain's CDR3 is CASSMNAVSYEQYF. The CDR3 nucleotides are TGTGCCAGTAGTATGAATGCAGTCTCCTACGAGCAGTACTTC.

The chain combines TRBV21-1 with TRBJ1-2. TRBV21-1 is assigned pseudogene status. The CDR3 sequence is 12 residues long. CDR3: CASSSNPYGYTF. CDR3 nucleotide sequence: TGTGCCAGCAGCTCCAACCCCTATGGCTACACCTTC.

This chain connects TRBV5-6 to TRBJ2-7, with 9 bases aligning to TRBD1. This CDR3 is built from 14 residues. Germline-derived CDR1 and CDR2 are SGHDT and YYEEEE. Trimming removed 1 base from V and 5 bases from J; junction bases left unmatched: 4. The CDR3 is CASSLIQGAHEQYF. The CDR3 DNA is TGTGCCAGCAGCTTGATACAGGGGGCCCACGAGCAGTACTTC.

The V call is TRBV11-1, the J call TRBJ2-1; D tentatively fits TRBD1 or TRBD2 (5 bases each). The V and J ends lost 10 bases and 0 bases respectively, with 16 bases between them. There are 15 residues in the CDR3. Looked up from germline, CDR1 is SGHAT and CDR2 is FQDESV (reference sequence). CDR3 nucleotide sequence: TGTGCCACCACGGAGGTCCAGGGCTCCTACAATGAGCAGTTCTTC. Protein product: CATTEVQGSYNEQFF. Together with reference TRBV11-1 and TRBJ2-1, the CDR3 gives the full variable domain: EAEVAQSPRYKITEKSQAVAFWCDPISGHATLYWYRQILGQGPELLVQFQDESVVDDSQLPKDRFSAERLKGVDSTLKIQPAELGDSAMYLCATTEVQGSYNEQFFGPGTRLTVL.